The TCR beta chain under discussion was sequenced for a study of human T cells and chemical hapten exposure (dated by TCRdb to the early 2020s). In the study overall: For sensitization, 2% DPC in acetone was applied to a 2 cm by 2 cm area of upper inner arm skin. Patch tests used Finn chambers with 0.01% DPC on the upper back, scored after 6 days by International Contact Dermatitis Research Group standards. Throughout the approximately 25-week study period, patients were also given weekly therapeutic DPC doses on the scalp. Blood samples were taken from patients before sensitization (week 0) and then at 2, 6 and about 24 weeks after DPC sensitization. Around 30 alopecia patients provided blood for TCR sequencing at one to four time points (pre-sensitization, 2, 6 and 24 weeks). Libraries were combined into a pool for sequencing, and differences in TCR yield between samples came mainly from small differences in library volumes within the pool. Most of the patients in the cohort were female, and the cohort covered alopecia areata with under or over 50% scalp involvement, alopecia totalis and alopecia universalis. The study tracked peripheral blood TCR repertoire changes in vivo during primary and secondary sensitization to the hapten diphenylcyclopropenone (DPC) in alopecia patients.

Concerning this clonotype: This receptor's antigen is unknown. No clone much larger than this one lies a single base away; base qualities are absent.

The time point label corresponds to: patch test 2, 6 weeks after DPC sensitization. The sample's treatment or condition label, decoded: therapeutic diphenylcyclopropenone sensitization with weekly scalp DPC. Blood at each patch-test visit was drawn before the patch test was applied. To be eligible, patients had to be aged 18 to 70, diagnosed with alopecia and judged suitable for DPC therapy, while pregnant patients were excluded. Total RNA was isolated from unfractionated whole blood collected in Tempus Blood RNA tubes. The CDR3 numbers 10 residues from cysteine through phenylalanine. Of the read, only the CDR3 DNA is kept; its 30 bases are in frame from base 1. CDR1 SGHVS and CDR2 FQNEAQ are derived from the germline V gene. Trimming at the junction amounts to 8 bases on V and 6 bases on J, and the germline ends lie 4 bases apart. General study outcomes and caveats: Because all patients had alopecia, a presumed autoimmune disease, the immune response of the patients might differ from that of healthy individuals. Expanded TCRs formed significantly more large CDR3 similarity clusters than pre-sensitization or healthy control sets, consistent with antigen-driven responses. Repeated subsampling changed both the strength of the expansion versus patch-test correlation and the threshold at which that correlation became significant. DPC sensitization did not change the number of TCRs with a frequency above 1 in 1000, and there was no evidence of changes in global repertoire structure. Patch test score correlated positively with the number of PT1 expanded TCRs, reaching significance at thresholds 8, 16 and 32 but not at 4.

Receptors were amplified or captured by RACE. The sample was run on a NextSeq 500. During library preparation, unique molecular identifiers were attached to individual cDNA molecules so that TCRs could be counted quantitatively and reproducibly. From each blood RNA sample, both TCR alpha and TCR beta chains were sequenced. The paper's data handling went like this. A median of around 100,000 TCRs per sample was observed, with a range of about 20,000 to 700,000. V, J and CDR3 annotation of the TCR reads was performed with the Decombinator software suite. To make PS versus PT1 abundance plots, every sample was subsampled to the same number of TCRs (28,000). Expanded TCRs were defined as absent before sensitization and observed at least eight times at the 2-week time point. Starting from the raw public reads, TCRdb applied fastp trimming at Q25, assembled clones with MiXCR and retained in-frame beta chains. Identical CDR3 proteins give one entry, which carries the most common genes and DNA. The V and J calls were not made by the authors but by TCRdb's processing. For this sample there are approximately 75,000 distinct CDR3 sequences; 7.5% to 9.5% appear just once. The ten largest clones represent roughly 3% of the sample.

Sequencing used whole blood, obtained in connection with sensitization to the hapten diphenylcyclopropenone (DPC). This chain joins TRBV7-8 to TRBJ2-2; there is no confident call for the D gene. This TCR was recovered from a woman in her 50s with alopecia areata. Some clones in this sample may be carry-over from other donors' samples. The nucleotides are TGTGCCAGCGGAGCCGGGGAGCTGTTTTTT. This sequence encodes CASGAGELFF.